This TCR beta chain was obtained from a study of blood T cell repertoires in COVID-19. Study summary: COVID-19 samples collected from the United States, Italy and Spain covered acute and convalescent phases. Sources were T cells, B-cell-depleted T cells, or PBMCs; the material itself was cDNA or gDNA.

Measured with immunoSEQ multiplex PCR; TCRdb has only the in-frame clones, and not every one. The repertoire holds under 200,000 clones, with around 75% as singletons. This CDR3 region has 13 residues. V was clipped by 9 bases and J by 3 bases, with 15 bases between them. Germline V lookup: CDR1 MNHEY, CDR2 SVGAGI. The sequenced sample consisted of peripheral blood. This receptor was identified in a woman in her thirties or forties with COVID-19, enrolled during active disease. This chain joins TRBV6-5 and TRBJ2-7, with D perhaps matching TRBD1 (5 bases). The CDR3 coding sequence is TGTGCCAGTGGTGCTGACAGCTTCTACGAGCAGTACTTC. Translation: CASGADSFYEQYF.